Listed below are T cell receptor beta chains from one sample, sequenced in a study of beta chain features in type 1 diabetes. Repertoires were generated with immunoSEQ multiplex PCR, while TCRdb's copy carries only in-frame clones and drops some. Among 120,000 to 150,000 clones listed, about 7% were seen once. Input material: central memory CD4+ T cells from blood. These receptors all stem from a woman aged 25 to 39 in good health. The CDR3 runs from the conserved cysteine through the conserved F or W. D genes are given only for firm matches. For some rows the clone size is stated as once, few or many, or as a class when expanded; others skip it.

d_call	j_call	clone_size	v_call	cdr3_aa	cdr3_nt
NA	TRBJ2-3	few	TRBV7-3	CASSLGHSTDTQYF	TGTGCCAGCAGCCTCGGACACAGCACAGATACGCAGTATTTT
TRBD2	TRBJ2-1	few	TRBV14	CASSHPRTGGYNEQFF	TGTGCCAGCAGCCACCCCCGTACGGGAGGGTACAATGAGCAGTTCTTC
TRBD2	TRBJ2-2	NA	TRBV6-6	CASNLAGDTGELFF	TGTGCCAGCAACCTAGCGGGAGACACCGGGGAGCTGTTTTTT
TRBD1	TRBJ1-2	few	TRBV28	CASNLQGTGDYYGYTF	TGTGCCAGCAACTTACAGGGGACAGGGGATTACTATGGCTACACCTTC
TRBD2	TRBJ2-1	NA	TRBV19	CASSIAAGGYNEQFF	TGTGCCAGTAGTATAGCGGCGGGAGGTTACAATGAGCAGTTCTTC
NA	TRBJ2-7	NA	TRBV28	CASSQSGGRSYEQYF	TGTGCCAGCAGTCAATCGGGCGGGCGGTCCTACGAGCAGTACTTC
TRBD1	TRBJ2-2	NA	TRBV11-2	CASSWDRGAGELFF	TGTGCCAGCAGTTGGGACAGGGGAGCCGGGGAGCTGTTTTTT
TRBD1	TRBJ1-1	few	TRBV7-2	CASSPGQGRTEAFF	TGTGCCAGCAGCCCCGGACAGGGGAGGACTGAAGCTTTCTTT
NA	TRBJ2-3	NA	TRBV7-9	CASSLVGGTDTQYF	TGTGCCAGCAGCTTAGTAGGGGGCACAGATACGCAGTATTTT
TRBD2	TRBJ2-7	few	TRBV30	CAWRRAGSSYEQYF	TGTGCCTGGAGGCGAGCGGGGAGCTCCTACGAGCAGTACTTC
NA	TRBJ2-3	NA	TRBV14	CASSRAYSISTDTQYF	TGTGCCAGCAGCCGCGCCTATTCCATTAGCACAGATACGCAGTATTTT
NA	TRBJ1-1	few	TRBV4-2	CASSQALRREGTEAFF	TGTGCCAGCAGCCAAGCCCTCCGGAGGGAGGGGACTGAAGCTTTCTTT
NA	TRBJ1-4	NA	TRBV29-1	CSVRGTSNEKLFF	TGCAGCGTTAGGGGGACGAGTAATGAAAAACTGTTTTTT
NA	TRBJ2-7	many	TRBV4-2	CASQPVDGGYEQYF	TGTGCCAGTCAACCGGTGGACGGGGGATACGAGCAGTACTTC
TRBD2	TRBJ2-4	few	TRBV6-1	CASSERLAGGRNIQYF	TGTGCCAGCAGCGAACGACTAGCGGGAGGCAGAAACATTCAGTACTTC
NA	TRBJ2-7	few	TRBV5-1	CASSLDGTYEQYF	TGCGCCAGCAGCTTGGACGGGACCTACGAGCAGTACTTC
NA	TRBJ2-1	NA	TRBV19	CASSGSPYNEQFF	TGTGCCAGTAGCGGGAGCCCCTACAATGAGCAGTTCTTC
TRBD2	TRBJ2-3	NA	TRBV18	CASSVAGAMTNTQYF	TGTGCCAGCTCAGTAGCGGGAGCAATGACAAATACGCAGTATTTT
NA	TRBJ1-5	NA	TRBV19	CASSGQSNQPQHF	TGTGCCAGTAGCGGACAAAGCAATCAGCCCCAGCATTTT
TRBD2	TRBJ2-2	NA	TRBV19	CASSIGPAGVGLFF	TGTGCCAGTAGTATTGGTCCAGCGGGAGTTGGACTGTTTTTT
NA	TRBJ2-7	many	TRBV29-1	CSVTRGNEQYF	TGCAGCGTTACTAGGGGGAACGAGCAGTACTTC
TRBD2	TRBJ2-3	NA	TRBV10-2	CASKEERETDTQYF	TGCGCCAGCAAGGAAGAGCGGGAGACAGATACGCAGTATTTT
NA	TRBJ1-5	many	TRBV19	CASRYTGNQPQHF	TGTGCCAGTAGATACACAGGGAATCAGCCCCAGCATTTT
TRBD1	TRBJ2-7	NA	TRBV27	CASSPGQGAYEQYF	TGTGCCAGCAGTCCGGGACAGGGGGCTTACGAGCAGTACTTC
TRBD1	TRBJ2-3	NA	TRBV6-1	CASSFGTGTADTQYF	TGTGCCAGCAGTTTTGGGACAGGTACTGCAGATACGCAGTATTTT
TRBD2	TRBJ2-7	NA	TRBV5-1	CASSPGTSGYEQYF	TGCGCCAGCTCACCCGGGACTAGCGGCTACGAGCAGTACTTC
NA	TRBJ1-2	few	TRBV10-3	CAISSQQGNYGYTF	TGTGCCATCAGTAGTCAACAGGGCAACTATGGCTACACCTTC
TRBD2	TRBJ2-3	NA	TRBV4-3	CASSQREGGTDTQYF	TGCGCCAGCAGCCAGCGGGAGGGCGGGACAGATACGCAGTATTTT
NA	TRBJ2-5	few	TRBV28	CASSHRESTTWETQYF	TGTGCCAGCAGCCACAGGGAATCGACTACATGGGAGACCCAGTACTTC
TRBD1	TRBJ2-4	NA	TRBV9	CASSGQGTKNIQYF	TGTGCCAGCAGCGGACAGGGAACCAAAAACATTCAGTACTTC
TRBD1	TRBJ2-1	NA	TRBV29-1	CSWDSYNEQFF	TGCAGCTGGGACAGCTACAATGAGCAGTTCTTC
TRBD1	TRBJ2-6	NA	TRBV5-8	CASSLGQGAGSGANVLTF	TGTGCCAGCAGCTTAGGGCAGGGGGCTGGCTCTGGGGCCAACGTCCTGACTTTC
NA	TRBJ1-1	few	TRBV15	CATSSFRDGNTEAFF	TGTGCCACCAGCAGTTTCAGGGATGGGAACACTGAAGCTTTCTTT
TRBD2	TRBJ2-1	NA	TRBV27	CASSPLGGILNEQFF	TGTGCCAGCAGTCCCCTGGGGGGGATCCTCAATGAGCAGTTCTTC
TRBD1	TRBJ2-5	NA	TRBV10-3	CAIRRQGEETQYF	TGTGCCATCAGGCGACAGGGAGAAGAGACCCAGTACTTC
TRBD2	TRBJ2-7	NA	TRBV9	CASSVASGGRARNEQYF	TGTGCCAGCAGCGTAGCTTCGGGCGGGAGGGCTAGGAACGAGCAGTACTTC
NA	TRBJ2-1	NA	TRBV7-7	CASSHGAGTYNEQFF	TGTGCTAGCAGCCACGGCGCAGGGACCTACAATGAGCAGTTCTTC
TRBD2	TRBJ2-7	few	TRBV6-1	CASRRTSGGFYEQYF	TGTGCCAGCAGGCGGACTAGCGGGGGGTTCTACGAGCAGTACTTC
NA	TRBJ2-5	NA	TRBV4-3	CASSQAGGVETQYF	TGCGCCAGCAGCCAAGCGGGGGGCGTGGAGACCCAGTACTTC
NA	TRBJ1-3	few	TRBV11-2	CASSFKVGDTIYF	TGTGCCAGCAGCTTTAAAGTGGGAGACACCATATATTTT
TRBD2	TRBJ2-1	few	TRBV7-2	CASSDLPGWSGRYNEQFF	TGTGCCAGCAGCGACCTCCCCGGTTGGAGCGGGAGGTACAATGAGCAGTTCTTC
NA	TRBJ1-1	NA	TRBV7-8	CASSSYRVRNTEAFF	TGTGCCAGCAGCTCATACAGGGTTCGGAACACTGAAGCTTTCTTT
NA	TRBJ2-1	NA	TRBV7-6	CASSSTGNEQFF	TGTGCCAGCAGCTCCACAGGGAATGAGCAGTTCTTC
NA	TRBJ2-1	many	TRBV5-1	CASRSLASSYNEQFF	TGCGCCAGCCGCTCTCTGGCTAGCTCCTACAATGAGCAGTTCTTC
TRBD1	TRBJ2-7	NA	TRBV7-8	CASSSGGEQYF	TGTGCCAGCAGCTCAGGGGGAGAGCAGTACTTC
NA	TRBJ2-7	few	TRBV19	CACKRAATSEQYF	TGTGCCTGCAAGCGGGCGGCGACCTCCGAGCAGTACTTC
NA	TRBJ1-2	NA	TRBV30	CAWRGQVSGYTF	TGTGCCTGGAGAGGTCAGGTCTCTGGCTACACCTTC
NA	TRBJ2-5	NA	TRBV4-1	CASSQEAVQETQYF	TGTGCCAGCAGCCAAGAAGCGGTTCAAGAGACCCAGTACTTC
TRBD2	TRBJ2-7	few	TRBV7-9	CASSRGSSYEQYF	TGTGCCAGCTCCCGCGGGAGTTCTTACGAGCAGTACTTC
TRBD1	TRBJ2-7	few	TRBV28	CASGTGTYEQYF	TGTGCCAGCGGGACAGGGACCTACGAGCAGTACTTC
TRBD1	TRBJ1-1	NA	TRBV28	CASSSPNRGSSEAFF	TGTGCCAGCAGTTCCCCTAACAGGGGGAGCTCTGAAGCTTTCTTT
NA	TRBJ2-1	few	TRBV27	CASRTSVDNEQFF	TGTGCCAGCAGGACTAGTGTTGACAATGAGCAGTTCTTC
TRBD1	TRBJ2-7	few	TRBV14	CASSRRTGSIHEQYF	TGTGCCAGCAGCCGACGGACAGGGTCCATCCACGAGCAGTACTTC
TRBD2	TRBJ2-1	NA	TRBV4-3	CASSHTGTSGYNEQFF	TGCGCCAGCAGCCACACCGGGACTAGCGGCTACAATGAGCAGTTCTTC
NA	TRBJ1-1	NA	TRBV11-2	CASSLGTVNTEAFF	TGTGCCAGCAGCTTAGGGACAGTGAACACTGAAGCTTTCTTT
NA	TRBJ2-4	NA	TRBV7-2	CASSPGAGKNIQYF	TGTGCCAGCAGCCCCGGGGCGGGGAAAAACATTCAGTACTTC
TRBD1	TRBJ2-6	few	TRBV10-3	CAIRGQLQSGANVLTF	TGTGCCATCAGGGGACAGCTTCAATCTGGGGCCAACGTCCTGACTTTC